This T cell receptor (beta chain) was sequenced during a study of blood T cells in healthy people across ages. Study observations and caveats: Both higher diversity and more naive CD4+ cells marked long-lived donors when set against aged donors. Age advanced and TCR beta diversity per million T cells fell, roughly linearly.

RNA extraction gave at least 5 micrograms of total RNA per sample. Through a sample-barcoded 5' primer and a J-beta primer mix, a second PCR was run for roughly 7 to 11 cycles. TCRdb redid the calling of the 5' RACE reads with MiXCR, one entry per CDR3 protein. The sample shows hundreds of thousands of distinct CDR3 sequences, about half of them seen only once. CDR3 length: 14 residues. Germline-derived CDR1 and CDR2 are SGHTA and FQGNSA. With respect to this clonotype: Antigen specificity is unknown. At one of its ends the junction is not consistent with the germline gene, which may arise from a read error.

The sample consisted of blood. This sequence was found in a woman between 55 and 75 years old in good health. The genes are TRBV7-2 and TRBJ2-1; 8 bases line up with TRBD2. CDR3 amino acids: CASLAGSRYNEQFF. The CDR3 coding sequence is TGTGCCAGTTTAGCGGGATCTAGATACAACGAGCAGTTCTTC.